This entry features one T cell receptor (beta chain) sequence. Its antigen is still unknown. It has no much larger one-base neighbor in the sample; base qualities were not kept. TCRbeta CDR3 regions were amplified from genomic DNA by means of the immunoSEQ Assay, a bias-controlled multiplex PCR. The original pipeline was this. The number of nucleated cells in each sample was estimated from the amplification of reference gene primers within the assay. To quantify the absolute abundance of each unique TCRbeta CDR3 rearrangement, sequence reads were collapsed and filtered. Productive Simpson clonality was computed per sample as the square root of Simpson's diversity index over productive rearrangements. Imported from immuneACCESS, the table was reduced by TCRdb to in-frame sequences with V and J called. These copies leave out some clones; in studies compared against another copy, an unresolved V gene accounts for under half, and the cause of the remainder is not known. That table furnishes V, J and clone size, whereas the DNA furnished D and trimming. This sample gives about 250,000 clones in total; around 85% of them show up just once. 4% of the sample is in the top ten clones.

V sheds 6 bases and J sheds 2 bases, leaving 19 bases between their ends. Taken from the germline V gene, the CDR1 and CDR2 loops are SNHLY and FYNNEI. The CDR3 runs 16 residues from the cysteine to the phenylalanine. Only CDR3 DNA is held: 48 bases, read in frame from base 1. The sample belongs to a study of blood T cell repertoires in COVID-19 (dated by TCRdb to 2020 to 2021). General notes on the study: Samples covering the acute and convalescent phases of COVID-19 were provided by collaborators in the United States, Italy and Spain. The repertoires were released in a freely available public database intended as a resource for research on the immune response to SARS-CoV-2. The material from the prospective study consisted of cDNA or gDNA derived from T cells, B-cell-depleted T cells, or PBMCs. Where available, HLA class I and class II types were taken from metadata supplied by the sample provider and were not determined by assay-based typing. Samples came from the ongoing ImmuneRACE study (first 160 participants) plus 1,254 subjects from 6 global collaborators. Sample metadata almost always included a de-identified subject ID, COVID-19 status, age in years and sex. Subjects who had been exposed to COVID-19, were actively infected with it, or had recovered from it provided the deeply sampled blood TCRbeta repertoires that made up the dataset. Broad study findings and their caveats: How much clinical and demographic metadata was included differed by source and by participant, and the metadata was provided uncurated.

Collaborating institutions collected whole blood in K2EDTA tubes following their own protocols. For TCRbeta analysis, collaborators shipped samples as frozen whole blood, isolated PBMCs, or DNA extracted from either of those sample types. Sequenced sample: peripheral blood. This receptor was taken from a woman in her thirties or forties with active or convalescent COVID-19. The V and J genes are TRBV2 and TRBJ2-5, with TRBD2 as a weak D call on 6 bases. The nucleotides read TGTGCCAGCAGGACTCTAGCGTGGACGGAGCAAGAGACCCAGTACTTC. Translated, it gives CASRTLAWTEQETQYF.